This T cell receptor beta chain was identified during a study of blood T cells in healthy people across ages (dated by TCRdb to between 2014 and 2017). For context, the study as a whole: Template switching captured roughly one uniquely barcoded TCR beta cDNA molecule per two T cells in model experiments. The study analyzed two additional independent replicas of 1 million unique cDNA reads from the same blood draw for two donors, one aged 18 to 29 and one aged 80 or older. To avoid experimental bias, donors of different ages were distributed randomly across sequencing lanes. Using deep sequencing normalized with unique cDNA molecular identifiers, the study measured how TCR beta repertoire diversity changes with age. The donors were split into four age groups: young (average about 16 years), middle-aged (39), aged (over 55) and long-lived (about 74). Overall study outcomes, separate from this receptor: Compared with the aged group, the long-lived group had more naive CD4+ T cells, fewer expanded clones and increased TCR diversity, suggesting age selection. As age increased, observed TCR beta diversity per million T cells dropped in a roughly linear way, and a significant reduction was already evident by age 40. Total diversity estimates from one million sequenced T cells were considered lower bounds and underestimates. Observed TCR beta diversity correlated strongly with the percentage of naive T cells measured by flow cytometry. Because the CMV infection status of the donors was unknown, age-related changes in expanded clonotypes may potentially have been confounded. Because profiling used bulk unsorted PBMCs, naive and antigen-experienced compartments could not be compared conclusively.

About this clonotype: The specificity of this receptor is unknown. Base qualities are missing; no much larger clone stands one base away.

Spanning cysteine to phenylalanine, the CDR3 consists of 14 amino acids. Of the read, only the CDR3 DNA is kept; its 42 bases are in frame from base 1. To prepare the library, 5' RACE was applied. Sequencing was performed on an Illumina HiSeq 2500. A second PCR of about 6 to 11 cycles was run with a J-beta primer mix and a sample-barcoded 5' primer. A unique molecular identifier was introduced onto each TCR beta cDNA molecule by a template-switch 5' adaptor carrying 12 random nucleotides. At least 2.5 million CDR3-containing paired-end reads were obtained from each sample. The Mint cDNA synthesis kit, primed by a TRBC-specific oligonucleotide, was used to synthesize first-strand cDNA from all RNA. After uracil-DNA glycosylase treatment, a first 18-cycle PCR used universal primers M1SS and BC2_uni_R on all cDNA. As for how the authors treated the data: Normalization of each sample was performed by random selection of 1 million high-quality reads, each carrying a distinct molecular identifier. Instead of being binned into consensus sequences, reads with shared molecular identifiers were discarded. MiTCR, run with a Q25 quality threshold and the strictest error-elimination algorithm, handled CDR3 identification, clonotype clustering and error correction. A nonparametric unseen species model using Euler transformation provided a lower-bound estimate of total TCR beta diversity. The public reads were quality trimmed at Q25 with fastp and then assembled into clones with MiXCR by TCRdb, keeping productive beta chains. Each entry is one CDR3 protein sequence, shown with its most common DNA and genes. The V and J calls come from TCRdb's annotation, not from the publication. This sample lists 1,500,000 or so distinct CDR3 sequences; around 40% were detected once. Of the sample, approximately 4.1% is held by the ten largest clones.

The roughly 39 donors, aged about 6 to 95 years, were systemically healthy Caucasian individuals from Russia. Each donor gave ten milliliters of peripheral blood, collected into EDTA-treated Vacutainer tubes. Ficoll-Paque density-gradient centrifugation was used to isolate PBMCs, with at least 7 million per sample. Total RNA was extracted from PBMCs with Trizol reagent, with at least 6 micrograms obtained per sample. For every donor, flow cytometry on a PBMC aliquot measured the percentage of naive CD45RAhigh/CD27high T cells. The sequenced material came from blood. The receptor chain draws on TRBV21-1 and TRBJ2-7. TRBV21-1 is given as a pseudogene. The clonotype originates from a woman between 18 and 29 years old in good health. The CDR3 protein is CASSKERGIDEQYF. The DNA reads TGTGCCAGCAGCAAAGAACGGGGAATCGACGAGCAGTACTTC.